This TCR beta chain was documented in a study of T cells in Graves' hyperthyroidism and ophthalmopathy. Whole-study results and caveats: In simple terms, a model built on 13 V-J features told ophthalmopathy apart from stable hyperthyroidism.

V was clipped by 6 bases and J by 3 bases; unmatched bases: 4. The V gene's germline CDR1 is SNHLY and CDR2 FYNNEI. The CDR3 is 14 residues long. This clonotype occurred many times. Its antigen is not known. Patients with uncontrolled infections, other autoimmune diseases, pregnancy or lactation were excluded. Thyroid ultrasound and orbital computed tomography, with clinical symptoms and serum thyroxine and TRAb, informed diagnoses. PBMCs were collected from an approximately 9.5 ml volume of fresh peripheral blood. From RNA transcripts, TCR beta CDR3 regions were amplified. HTBI primers drove first-round RT-PCR of the TCR CDR3. TCRdb reanalysed the multiplex PCR reads using MiXCR and keeps one entry per CDR3 protein. Of about 290,000 distinct CDR3 sequences listed, roughly 13% were seen once; the top ten hold 7% to 9%.

The chain employs TRBV2 and TRBJ2-7, with 11 nucleotides matching TRBD2. The source material was blood. This sequence was found in a woman aged 40 to 49 with Graves' hyperthyroidism. CDR3 sequence: CASSPGLADYEQYF. CDR3 DNA sequence: TGTGCCAGCAGCCCGGGACTAGCGGACTACGAGCAGTACTTC. The full variable domain, completed using reference TRBV2 and TRBJ2-7, is EPEVTQTPSHQVTQMGQEVILRCVPISNHLYFYWYRQILGQKVEFLVSFYNNEISEKSEIFDDQFSVERPDGSNFTLKIRSTKLEDSAMYFCASSPGLADYEQYFGPGTRLTVT.